This TCR beta chain was observed in a study of blood T cell repertoires in COVID-19. Study-level background: The samples span acute and convalescent COVID-19 from the United States, Italy and Spain. In each case, the material was cDNA or gDNA derived from T cells, B-cell-depleted T cells, or PBMCs.

Trimming cost V 3 bases and J 7 bases, with 12 bases left between them. There are 14 residues in the CDR3. Germline V gene data show CDR1 as LGHNA and CDR2 as YSLEER. Sequencing was performed with immunoSEQ multiplex PCR; in TCRdb, only in-frame clones are kept and a portion is missing. The table includes about 72,000 clones, approximately 85% detected once. The V call is TRBV4-3, the J call TRBJ2-2; no firm D call. The sequence was obtained from a woman of 80 years or more with active or convalescent COVID-19. The sequenced material came from peripheral blood. The CDR3 DNA is TGCGCCAGCAGCCAGGGCCGGTCTGTCGGGGAGCTGTTTTTT. Residues: CASSQGRSVGELFF.